Presented here are 25 T cell receptor beta chains from one specimen sequenced in a study of blood T cell repertoires in COVID-19. Libraries were prepared by immunoSEQ multiplex PCR; TCRdb keeps only in-frame clonotypes and omits some of them. The sample contains about 280,000 clones, roughly 90% of which appear only once. Material for sequencing was peripheral blood. These receptors were collected from a woman aged 40 to 50 who had recovered from COVID-19.

This clone has a single count. The sample contains more than one DNA sequence encoding this CDR3. CDR3 protein: CSVEGQGGTEAFF. CDR3 DNA sequence: TGCAGCGTTGAAGGACAGGGTGGTACTGAAGCTTTCTTT. The gene calls are TRBV29-1 and TRBJ1-1; 7 bases are shared with TRBD1. Losses at the gene ends were 1 base for V and 5 bases for J; bases not matched to a gene: 4. The CDR3 is 13 residues long. The germline V gene has CDR1 SQVTM and CDR2 ANQGSEA. The entire variable domain, with the rest obtained from reference TRBV29-1 and TRBJ1-1, is as follows: SAVISQKPSRDICQRGTSLTIQCQVDSQVTMMFWYRQQPGQSLTLIATANQGSEATYESGFVIDKFPISRPNLTFSTLTVSNMSPEDSSIYLCSVEGQGGTEAFFGQGTRLTVV.

This clone was recorded once. This chain uses TRBV30 with TRBJ1-1, with D tentatively TRBD1 (5 bases). Germline V gene sequence: CDR1 GTSNPN, CDR2 SVGIG (reference sequence). The CDR3 totals 13 residues. V dropped 2 bases and J dropped 4 bases, with 11 bases sitting between them. CDR3 bases: TGTGCCTGGAGTCCCCAGGGCGTCACTGAAGCTTTCTTT. It is translated as CAWSPQGVTEAFF.

The chain joins TRBV10-3 to TRBJ1-1, with 7 bases fitting TRBD1. The CDR3 consists of 14 residues. The germline CDR1 and CDR2 sequences are ENHRY and SYGVKD. V trimming: 4 bases; J trimming: 2 bases; junction bases outside the gene matches: 4. The CDR3 DNA follows: TGTGCCATCAGTGCCTGGACAGGCAACACTGAAGCTTTCTTT. Its protein is CAISAWTGNTEAFF.

The chain is built from TRBV3-1 (or the pseudogene TRBV3-2) and TRBJ2-2; D unclear. CDR3 length: 14 amino acids. The ends were cut back, 7 bases at V and 1 base at J, with 10 bases in the middle. Germline CDR1 is LGHDT and CDR2 is YNNKEL (reference sequence). CDR3 bases: TGTGCCAGCATTGACTCACAGAACACCGGGGAGCTGTTTTTT. As protein: CASIDSQNTGELFF.

This clone was found a few times. The chain couples TRBV30 to TRBJ2-7, with TRBD1 as a possible D gene (5 bases). The CDR3 covers 13 residues. Germline V lookup: CDR1 GTSNPN, CDR2 SVGIG (reference sequence). The ends were cut back, 8 bases at V and 3 bases at J, with 17 bases in the middle. CDR3 bases: TGTGCCGGGCAAGCGACAGCGCGCTACGAGCAGTACTTC. The encoded protein is CAGQATARYEQYF.

This chain joins TRBV9 and TRBJ2-1; TRBD2 matches at 12 bases. V trimming: 3 bases; J trimming: 6 bases; junction bases outside the gene matches: 7. Germline V gene sequence: CDR1 SGDLS, CDR2 YYNGEE. The CDR3 totals 16 residues. The CDR3 sequence: CASSAESSGRANEQFF. The CDR3 DNA reads as TGTGCCAGCAGCGCCGAATCTAGCGGGAGGGCCAATGAGCAGTTCTTC.

The gene calls are TRBV18 and TRBJ1-1; perhaps TRBD1 as D (5 bases). Germline V CDR1 and CDR2: KGHSH, LQKENI. Deletions cut 0 bases from V and 4 bases from J, with 12 bases between. The CDR3 contains 15 residues. The CDR3 DNA follows: TGTGCCAGCTCACCACCCCCCGGGGGGGGCACTGAAGCTTTCTTT. Encoded protein: CASSPPPGGGTEAFF.

This clone has only one observation. CDR3 amino acids: CASSQLTSGSYEQYF. The CDR3 DNA follows: TGTGCCAGCAGCCAACTGACTAGCGGGAGCTACGAGCAGTACTTC. The chain is built from TRBV4-2 and TRBJ2-7; 12 bases align to TRBD2. Germline V gene data show CDR1 as LGHNA and CDR2 as YNFKEQ. The CDR3 extends over 15 amino acids. Germline trimming cut 2 bases from V and 3 bases from J; bases unmatched to any gene: 2.

The CDR3 coding sequence is TGTGCCAGCAGCCTTAAGTCCAGGGGACACGAGCAGTACTTC. Amino acids: CASSLKSRGHEQYF. The chain links TRBV7-9 to TRBJ2-7; D perhaps matches TRBD1 (6 bases). Trimming shortened V by 5 bases and J by 5 bases, and 16 bases separated the two germline ends. Germline loops: CDR1 SEHNR, CDR2 FQNEAQ (reference sequence). This CDR3 contains 14 residues.

The rearrangement uses TRBV28 and TRBJ2-3, with D possibly being TRBD2 (6 bases). Germline loops: CDR1 MDHEN, CDR2 SYDVKM. The germline V and J ends were trimmed by 5 bases and 3 bases, with 12 bases remaining between them. The CDR3 is 14 amino acids. This chain's CDR3 is CASSGGLTTDTQYF. Here the CDR3 DNA reads TGTGCCAGCAGTGGAGGACTAACTACAGATACGCAGTATTTT.

V is TRBV10-2 and J is TRBJ2-1, with D possibly TRBD2 on 6 matching bases. V shed 6 bases and J shed 0 bases, with 18 bases lying between them. The CDR3 has 17 amino acids. The germline CDR1 and CDR2 sequences are WSHSY and SAAADI. The CDR3 nucleotides are TGCGCCAGCAGGCGGGCGGGGAGCGGCCACTCCTACAATGAGCAGTTCTTC. It translates to CASRRAGSGHSYNEQFF.

This chain joins TRBV25-1 and TRBJ1-3, with D hard to call. Germline values: CDR1 MGHDK, CDR2 SYGVNS. The V end was cut by 4 bases, the J end by 0 bases, with 10 bases between. The CDR3 covers 15 residues. The CDR3 bases are TGTGCCAGCAGTGCGCAGGTCTCCTCTGGAAACACCATATATTTT. It specifies CASSAQVSSGNTIYF.

In nucleotides, the CDR3 is TGTGCCAGTAGGTCGGAGGGTTCCTACGAGCAGTACTTC. Amino acids: CASRSEGSYEQYF. The chain employs TRBV19 and TRBJ2-7, with D perhaps matching TRBD2 (6 bases). The germline CDR1 and CDR2 sequences are LNHDA and SQIVND (reference sequence). The CDR3 consists of 13 residues. The V end lost 6 bases, the J end lost 1 base, and 10 bases lay between the germline ends.

The chain recombines TRBV7-2 with TRBJ2-7; 8 bases agree with TRBD2. The V gene end was trimmed by 5 bases and the J gene end by 0 bases; junction bases not matched to a gene: 6. Germline CDR1 is SGHTA and CDR2 is FQGNSA. The CDR3 contains 15 residues. The CDR3 nucleotides are TGTGCCAGCAGCCGCACTAGCGGATTCTCCTACGAGCAGTACTTC. This sequence encodes CASSRTSGFSYEQYF.

V and J are TRBV2 and TRBJ2-5; TRBD2 agrees at 12 bases. CDR1 SNHLY and CDR2 FYNNEI come from the germline V gene. The CDR3 consists of 13 residues. Trimming took 10 bases from V and 3 from J; bases not matched to a gene: 3. The DNA for the CDR3 is TGTGCCAACAGACTAGCGGGAGAAGAGACCCAGTACTTC. Protein sequence: CANRLAGEETQYF.

J is TRBJ2-2 and V is TRBV3-1 (or the pseudogene TRBV3-2); possibly TRBD1 for D (5 bases). CDR3 length: 17 residues. The V end lost 3 bases, the J end lost 2 bases, and 16 bases lay between the germline ends. Germline V gives CDR1 LGHDT, CDR2 YNNKEL (reference sequence). The CDR3 DNA is TGTGCCAGCAGCCACCCCCTGGGCAGGGAAAACACCGGGGAGCTGTTTTTT. Protein: CASSHPLGRENTGELFF.

The gene calls are TRBV6-6 and TRBJ2-7; D perhaps matches TRBD2 (5 bases). V was pared by 0 bases and J by 11 bases, with 20 bases between. This CDR3 region has 15 residues. CDR1 is MNHNY, CDR2 SVGAGI, per germline (reference sequence). DNA of the CDR3: TGTGCCAGCAGTTACTCGTCGCGGACGGACTGGGAGAAGTACTTC. Translated, it gives CASSYSSRTDWEKYF.

This chain links TRBV11-2 with TRBJ2-7; perhaps TRBD2 as D (6 bases). The CDR3 consists of 13 residues. Trimming took 3 bases from V and 4 from J, leaving 10 bases between them. Germline CDR1 reads SGHAT; CDR2 reads FQNNGV. CDR3 residues: CASSFGDSYEQYF. The CDR3 region has the DNA TGTGCCAGCAGCTTCGGGGACTCATACGAGCAGTACTTC.

This rearrangement joins TRBV5-4 to TRBJ1-6; D might be TRBD1 (6 bases). Per the germline V gene, CDR1 is SGHNT and CDR2 is YYREEE (reference sequence). The CDR3 contains 15 residues. Trimming pared 1 base from V and 6 bases from J, leaving 11 bases between. The CDR3 protein is CASSLQGRLNSPLHF. The CDR3 DNA follows: TGTGCCAGCAGCTTGCAGGGGCGACTTAATTCACCCCTCCACTTT.

The gene calls are TRBV19 and TRBJ1-2, with 7 bases fitting TRBD1. CDR1 and CDR2 from the germline V gene are LNHDA and SQIVND (reference sequence). The length of the CDR3 is 14 residues. V lost 6 bases to trimming and J lost 9 bases; unmatched junction nucleotides: 13. The CDR3 DNA reads TGTGCCAGTAGCATATTAGCCGAGGGGGCACGCTACACCTTC. Protein product: CASSILAEGARYTF.

This chain uses TRBV7-6 with TRBJ2-2; a weak D match, TRBD1 (6 bases). V lost 5 bases, J lost 6 bases, and 16 bases lay in between. CDR3 size: 15 residues. Germline V gene lookup returns CDR1 SGHVS and CDR2 FNYEAQ. CDR3: CASSVTGSPPGELFF. CDR3 DNA: TGTGCCAGCAGCGTAACAGGGTCTCCCCCCGGGGAGCTGTTTTTT.

The CDR3, as DNA: TGTGCCTGGAGGTGGGGGCCGAGGACCGGGGAGCTGTTTTTT. Protein product: CAWRWGPRTGELFF. V and J are TRBV30 and TRBJ2-2; possible D gene TRBD1, 6 bases. V was cut by 3 bases and J by 5 bases, with 13 bases left in between. The CDR3 length is 14 residues. Germline CDR1 reads GTSNPN; CDR2 reads SVGIG (reference sequence).

The chain couples TRBV7-9 to TRBJ2-3; possible D gene TRBD2, 6 bases. CDR1 is SEHNR, CDR2 FQNEAQ, per germline (reference sequence). Trimming shortened V by 3 bases and J by 2 bases, and 12 bases separated the two germline ends. The CDR3 is 15 amino acids. The CDR3 loop reads CASSFGGAYTDTQYF. Here the CDR3 DNA reads TGTGCCAGCAGCTTTGGAGGGGCTTACACAGATACGCAGTATTTT.

This chain connects TRBV5-4 to TRBJ2-3; 14 bases fit TRBD2. Germline trimming cut 4 bases from V and 6 bases from J; bases unmatched to any gene: 7. CDR1 SGHNT and CDR2 YYREEE come from the germline V gene (reference sequence). The CDR3 extends over 16 amino acids. CDR3 region: CASSGGLAGDRDTQYF. Written as DNA, the CDR3 is TGTGCCAGCAGCGGGGGACTAGCGGGAGACAGGGATACGCAGTATTTT.

The chain joins TRBV6-1 to TRBJ2-1; no definite D call. From germline, CDR1 is MNHNS and CDR2 SASEGT. CDR3 length: 14 residues. Trimming removed 0 bases at V and 3 bases at J, with 6 bases between. The CDR3 sequence: CASSEARLYNEQFF. For the CDR3, the DNA is TGTGCCAGCAGTGAAGCGCGGCTCTACAATGAGCAGTTCTTC.